This TCR beta chain stems from a study of glioma-infiltrating T cells after dendritic cell vaccination. Study information: Patients had newly diagnosed or recurrent glioblastoma and received dendritic cell vaccines. Patients received autologous tumor lysate-pulsed dendritic cell vaccination between the early 2000s and the early 2010s. General study findings and limits: TCR clonality showed no direct relationship with survival.

Clones were sequenced by immunoSEQ multiplex PCR, and TCRdb holds only the in-frame ones, with some missing. The table has about 64,000 clones, 82% seen once. Points on this clone: What it recognizes is unknown.

The CDR3 runs to 15 residues. Germline V gives CDR1 SGHRS, CDR2 YFSETQ. Trimming shortened V by 2 bases and J by 1 base, and 7 bases separated the two germline ends. Blood PBMC samples: pre-vaccination, two weeks post third vaccination, and at tumor progression. The sequence was collected from a human donor with glioblastoma. The rearrangement joins TRBV5-1 to TRBJ1-6; no clear D gene. Sequencing used blood, obtained before dendritic cell vaccination. The chain's CDR3 is CASSLWESYNSPLHF. The CDR3 DNA reads as TGCGCCAGCAGCTTATGGGAGTCCTATAATTCACCCCTCCACTTT.